This T cell receptor (beta chain) appears in the sequencing data of a study of cytomegalovirus exposure and HLA in healthy donors. This clone was detected a few times. The antigen remains unidentified. The junction shows a germline mismatch at one end, possibly a read error. Broader study findings: A later analysis reportedly found fewer N-insertions in an Asian-associated ancestry cluster than the roughly 680-donor mean.

The PCR used 60 Vbeta and 13 Jbeta primers. Generated by immunoSEQ multiplex PCR, the TCRdb table keeps only in-frame clones and is missing some. Of 140,000 or so clones listed, around three fifths are singletons. Source material: PBMCs. This sequence originates from a male donor in good health and CMV-seronegative.

CDR3 in amino acids: CASSSDRGETQYF. The CDR3 DNA reads as TGTGCTAGCAGCTCCGACAGGGGAGAGACCCAGTACTTC. J is TRBJ2-5 and V is TRBV7-7; TRBD1 matches 8 bases. The CDR3 covers 13 residues. Per the germline V gene, CDR1 is SSHAT and CDR2 is FNYEAQ (reference sequence).